This TCR beta chain emerged from a study of T-cell memory formation after mild COVID-19. The overall study: The TCR clusters were mostly specific to one donor. Study findings and constraints: The pre-infection memory compartment contained some responding clones, suggesting cross-reactive memory joined.

A word on this clonotype: The target antigen is unknown.

From the 5' RACE reads, TCRdb called clonotypes with MiXCR, one entry per CDR3 protein. The sample yields about 100,000 distinct CDR3 sequences, more than 9.5% seen once. Sample: PBMCs or a T cell subset sorted from them (not recorded which). The receptor was isolated from a man younger than 30 who had mild COVID-19 (a few samples of this study predate the infection). Cell type and time point are not known.

CDR3 sequence (DNA): TGCAGTGCTAGAGTTAAGGATAATGAGCAGTTCTTC. Its translation: CSARVKDNEQFF. This sequence joins TRBV20-1 and TRBJ2-1; D not certain. Germline V lookup: CDR1 DFQATT, CDR2 SNEGSKA (reference sequence). V lost 1 base and J lost 7, with 8 bases in between. This CDR3 is 12 amino acids long.